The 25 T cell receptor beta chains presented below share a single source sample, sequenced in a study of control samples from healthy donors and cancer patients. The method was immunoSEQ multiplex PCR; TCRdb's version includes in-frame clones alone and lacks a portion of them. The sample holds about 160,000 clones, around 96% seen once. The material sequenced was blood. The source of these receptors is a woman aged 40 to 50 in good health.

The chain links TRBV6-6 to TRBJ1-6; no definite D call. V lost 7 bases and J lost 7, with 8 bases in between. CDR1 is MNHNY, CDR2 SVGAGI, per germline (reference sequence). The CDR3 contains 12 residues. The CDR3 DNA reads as TGTGCCAGCACCGTGGGAAATTCACCCCTCCACTTT. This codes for CASTVGNSPLHF.

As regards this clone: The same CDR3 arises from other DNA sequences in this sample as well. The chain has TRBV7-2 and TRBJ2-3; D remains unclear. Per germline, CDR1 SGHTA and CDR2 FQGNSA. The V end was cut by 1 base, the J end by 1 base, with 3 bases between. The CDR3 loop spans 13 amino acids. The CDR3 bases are TGTGCCAGCAGCTTAGGGGGCACAGATACGCAGTATTTT. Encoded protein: CASSLGGTDTQYF.

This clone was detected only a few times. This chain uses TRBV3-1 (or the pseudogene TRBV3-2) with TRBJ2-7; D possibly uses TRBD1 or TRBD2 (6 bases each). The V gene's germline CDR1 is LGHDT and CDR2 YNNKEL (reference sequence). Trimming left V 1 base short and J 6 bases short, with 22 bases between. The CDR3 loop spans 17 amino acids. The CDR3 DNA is TGTGCCAGCAGCCAAGTTGCCCCGGGGGCCATCGCTCGCGAGCAGTACTTC. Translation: CASSQVAPGAIAREQYF.

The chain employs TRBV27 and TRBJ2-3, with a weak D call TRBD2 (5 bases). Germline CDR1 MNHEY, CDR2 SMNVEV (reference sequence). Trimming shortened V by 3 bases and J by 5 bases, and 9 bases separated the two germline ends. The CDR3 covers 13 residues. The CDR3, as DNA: TGTGCCAGCAGTTTGTTAGCGCAAGATACGCAGTATTTT. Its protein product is CASSLLAQDTQYF.

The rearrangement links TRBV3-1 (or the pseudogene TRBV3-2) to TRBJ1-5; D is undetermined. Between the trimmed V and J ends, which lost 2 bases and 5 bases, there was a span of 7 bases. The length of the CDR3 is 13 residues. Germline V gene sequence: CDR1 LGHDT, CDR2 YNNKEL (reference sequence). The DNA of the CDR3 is TGTGCCAGCAGCCAAAGCCTGGATCAGCCCCAGCATTTT. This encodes CASSQSLDQPQHF.

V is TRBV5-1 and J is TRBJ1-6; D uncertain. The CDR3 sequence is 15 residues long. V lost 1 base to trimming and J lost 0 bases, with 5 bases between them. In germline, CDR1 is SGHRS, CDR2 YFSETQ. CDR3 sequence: CASSLLGSYNSPLHF. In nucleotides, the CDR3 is TGCGCCAGCAGCTTGTTAGGCTCCTATAATTCACCCCTCCACTTT.

The CDR3, as DNA: TGTGCCAGCAGCTTAAATTCAGGGGAGGGCGAGCAGTACTTC. Encoded protein: CASSLNSGEGEQYF. This rearrangement joins TRBV7-3 to TRBJ2-7; D perhaps matches TRBD2 (7 bases). V was cut by 1 base and J by 6 bases, with 13 bases left in between. This CDR3 spans 14 amino acids. Germline CDR1 reads SGHTA; CDR2 reads FQGTGA.

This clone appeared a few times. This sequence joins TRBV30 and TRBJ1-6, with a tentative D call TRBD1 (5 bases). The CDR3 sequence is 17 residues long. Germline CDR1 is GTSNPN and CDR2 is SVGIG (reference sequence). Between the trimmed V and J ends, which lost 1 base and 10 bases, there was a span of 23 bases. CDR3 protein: CAWSGGGTGTPSSPLHF. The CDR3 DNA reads TGTGCCTGGAGTGGGGGTGGAACCGGGACCCCGAGCTCACCCCTCCACTTT.

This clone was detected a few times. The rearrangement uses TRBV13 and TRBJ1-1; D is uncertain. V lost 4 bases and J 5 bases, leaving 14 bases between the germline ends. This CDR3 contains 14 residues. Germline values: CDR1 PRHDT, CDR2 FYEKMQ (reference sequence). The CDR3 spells CASSSEDLGTEAFF. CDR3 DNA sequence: TGTGCCAGCAGCTCAGAAGATCTGGGGACTGAAGCTTTCTTT. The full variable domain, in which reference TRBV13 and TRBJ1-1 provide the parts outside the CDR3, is AAGVIQSPRHLIKEKRETATLKCYPIPRHDTVYWYQQGPGQDPQFLISFYEKMQSDKGSIPDRFSAQQFSDYHSELNMSSLELGDSALYFCASSSEDLGTEAFFGQGTRLTVV.

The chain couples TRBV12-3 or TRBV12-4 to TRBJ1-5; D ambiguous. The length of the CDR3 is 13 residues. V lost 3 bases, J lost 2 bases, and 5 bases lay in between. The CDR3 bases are TGTGCCAGCAGTTTTGCGGGCAATCAGCCCCAGCATTTT. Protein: CASSFAGNQPQHF.

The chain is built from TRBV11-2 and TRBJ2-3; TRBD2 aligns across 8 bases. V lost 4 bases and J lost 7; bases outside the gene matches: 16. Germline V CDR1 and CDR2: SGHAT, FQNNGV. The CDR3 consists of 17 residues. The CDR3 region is CASSSGRGREAVYTQYF. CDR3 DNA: TGTGCCAGCAGCTCCGGGAGGGGACGGGAGGCCGTGTATACGCAGTATTTT.

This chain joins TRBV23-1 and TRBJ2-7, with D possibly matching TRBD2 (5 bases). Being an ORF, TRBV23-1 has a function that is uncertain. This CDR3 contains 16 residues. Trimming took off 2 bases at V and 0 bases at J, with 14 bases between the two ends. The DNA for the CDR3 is TGCGCCAGCAGTCAAGTTCCAAGCGGAAGCTCCTACGAGCAGTACTTC. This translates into CASSQVPSGSSYEQYF.

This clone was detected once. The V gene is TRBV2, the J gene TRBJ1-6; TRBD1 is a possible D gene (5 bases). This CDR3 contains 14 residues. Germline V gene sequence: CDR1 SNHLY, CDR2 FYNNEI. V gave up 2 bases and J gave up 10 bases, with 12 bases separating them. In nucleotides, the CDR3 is TGTGCCAGCAGTGAATCTGGGGGAGACTCACCCCTCCACTTT. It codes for CASSESGGDSPLHF.

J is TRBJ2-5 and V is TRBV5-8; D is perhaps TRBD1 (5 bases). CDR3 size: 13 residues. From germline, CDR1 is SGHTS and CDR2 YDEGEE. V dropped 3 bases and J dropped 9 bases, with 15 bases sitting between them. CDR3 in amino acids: CASSWGPSAAQYF. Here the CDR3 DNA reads TGTGCCAGCAGCTGGGGCCCGTCTGCGGCCCAGTACTTC.

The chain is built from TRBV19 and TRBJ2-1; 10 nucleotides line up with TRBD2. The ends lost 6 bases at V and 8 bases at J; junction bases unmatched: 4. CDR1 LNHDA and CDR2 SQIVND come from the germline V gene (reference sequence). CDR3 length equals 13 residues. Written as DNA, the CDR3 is TGTGCCAGTAGGCTAGCGGGGGTCGATGAGCAGTTCTTC. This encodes CASRLAGVDEQFF.

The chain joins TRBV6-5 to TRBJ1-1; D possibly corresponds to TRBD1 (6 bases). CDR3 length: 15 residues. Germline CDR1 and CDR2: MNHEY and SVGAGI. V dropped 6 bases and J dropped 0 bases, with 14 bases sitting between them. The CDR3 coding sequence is TGTGCCAGCAGCCGGGACACTTGGGTGAACACTGAAGCTTTCTTT. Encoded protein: CASSRDTWVNTEAFF.

CDR3 nucleotides: TGTGCCAGCAGCTTAGGCAGGGAGAATCAGCCCCAGCATTTT. Translated: CASSLGRENQPQHF. V and J are TRBV11-2 and TRBJ1-5; the D gene is possibly TRBD1 (5 bases). Germline V gene lookup returns CDR1 SGHAT and CDR2 FQNNGV. V lost 1 base and J lost 4, with 8 bases in between. There are 14 residues in the CDR3.

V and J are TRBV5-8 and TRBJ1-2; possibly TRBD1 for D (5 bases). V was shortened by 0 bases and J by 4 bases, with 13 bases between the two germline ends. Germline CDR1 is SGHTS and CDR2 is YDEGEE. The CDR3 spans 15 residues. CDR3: CASSLVSGGVYGYTF. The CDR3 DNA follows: TGTGCCAGCAGCTTGGTTTCGGGAGGGGTCTATGGCTACACCTTC. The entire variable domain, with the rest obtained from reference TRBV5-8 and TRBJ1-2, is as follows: EAGVTQSPTHLIKTRGQQATLRCSPISGHTSVYWYQQALGLGLQFLLWYDEGEERNRGNFPPRFSGRQFPNYSSELNVNALELEDSALYLCASSLVSGGVYGYTFGSGTRLTVV.

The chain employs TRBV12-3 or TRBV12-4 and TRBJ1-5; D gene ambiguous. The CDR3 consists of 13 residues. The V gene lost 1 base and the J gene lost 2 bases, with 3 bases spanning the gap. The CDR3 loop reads CASSLDGNQPQHF. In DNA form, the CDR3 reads TGTGCCAGCAGTTTAGACGGCAATCAGCCCCAGCATTTT.

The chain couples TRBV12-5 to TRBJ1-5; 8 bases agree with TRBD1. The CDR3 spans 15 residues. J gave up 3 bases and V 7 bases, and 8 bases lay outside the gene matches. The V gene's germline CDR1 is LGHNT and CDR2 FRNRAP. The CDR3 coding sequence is TGTGCTAGTGCCCTAACAGGGGGGCTCAATCAGCCCCAGCATTTT. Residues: CASALTGGLNQPQHF. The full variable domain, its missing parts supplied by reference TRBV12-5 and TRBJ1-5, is DARVTQTPRHKVTEMGQEVTMRCQPILGHNTVFWYRQTMMQGLELLAYFRNRAPLDDSGMPKDRFSAEMPDATLATLKIQPSEPRDSAVYFCASALTGGLNQPQHFGDGTRLSIL.

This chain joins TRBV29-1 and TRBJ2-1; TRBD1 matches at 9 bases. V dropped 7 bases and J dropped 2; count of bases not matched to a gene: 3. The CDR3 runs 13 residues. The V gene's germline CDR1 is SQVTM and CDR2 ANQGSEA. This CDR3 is CSAGTGPYNEQFF. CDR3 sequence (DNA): TGCAGCGCCGGGACAGGGCCCTACAATGAGCAGTTCTTC.

The CDR3 sequence is CASSLSYYEQYF. The CDR3 region has the DNA TGTGCCAGCAGCTTAAGTTACTACGAGCAGTACTTC. V and J are TRBV7-8 and TRBJ2-7; D not resolved. This CDR3 spans 12 amino acids. Germline lookup yields CDR1 SGHVS and CDR2 FQNEAQ. Trimming pared 2 bases from V and 3 bases from J, leaving 5 bases between.

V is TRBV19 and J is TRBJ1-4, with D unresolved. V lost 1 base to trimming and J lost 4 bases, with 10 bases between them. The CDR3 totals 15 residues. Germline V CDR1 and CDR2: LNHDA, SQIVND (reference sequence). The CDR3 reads CASSIGNSGNEKLFF. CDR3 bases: TGTGCCAGTAGTATAGGTAACAGCGGTAATGAAAAACTGTTTTTT.

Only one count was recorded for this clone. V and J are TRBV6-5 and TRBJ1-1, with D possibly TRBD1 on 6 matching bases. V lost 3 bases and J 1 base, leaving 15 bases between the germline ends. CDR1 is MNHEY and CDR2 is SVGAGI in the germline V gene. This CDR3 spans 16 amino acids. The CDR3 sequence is CASSYLTGRGNTEAFF. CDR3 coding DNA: TGTGCCAGCAGTTATCTCACAGGGCGGGGGAACACTGAAGCTTTCTTT.

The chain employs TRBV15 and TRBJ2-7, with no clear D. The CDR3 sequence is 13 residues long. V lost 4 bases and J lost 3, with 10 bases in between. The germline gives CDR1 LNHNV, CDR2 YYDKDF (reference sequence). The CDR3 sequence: CATSIGRLYEQYF. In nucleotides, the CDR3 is TGTGCCACCAGCATAGGCAGACTCTACGAGCAGTACTTC.